These T cell receptor beta chains were read from a single sample in a study of blood T cell repertoires in COVID-19. Data came from immunoSEQ multiplex PCR; TCRdb stores just in-frame clones and leaves some out. Here the sample spans 90,000 to 120,000 clones, around 86% being singletons. The sequenced material came from peripheral blood. The source of these receptors is a man in his fifties with acute or convalescent COVID-19. Both conserved end residues are part of each CDR3. Each record gives: D gene, V gene, clone size, J gene, CDR3 protein, CDR3 DNA. A D gene is named only where the DNA matches it firmly. A row's size may be missing; if present it is once, few, many or a size class.

D: .
V: TRBV11-3
size: .
J: TRBJ2-2
CDR3: CASSLGLYGELFF
DNA: TGTGCCAGCAGCTTAGGGCTTTACGGGGAGCTGTTTTTT

D: TRBD2
V: TRBV3-1/TRBV3-2
size: .
J: TRBJ2-3
CDR3: CASSAGTSGTTDTQYF
DNA: TGTGCCAGCAGCGCCGGGACTAGCGGGACCACAGATACGCAGTATTTT

D: TRBD2
V: TRBV27
size: .
J: TRBJ2-2
CDR3: CASSLLAGNTGELFF
DNA: TGTGCCAGCAGTTTACTAGCGGGAAACACCGGGGAGCTGTTTTTT

D: .
V: TRBV7-8
size: .
J: TRBJ1-1
CDR3: CASSLVSGLLNTEAFF
DNA: TGTGCCAGCAGCTTAGTTAGCGGACTCCTTAACACTGAAGCTTTCTTT

D: TRBD2
V: TRBV2
size: .
J: TRBJ2-3
CDR3: CASSLGLAGDTQYF
DNA: TGTGCCAGCAGCCTGGGACTAGCGGGAGATACGCAGTATTTT

D: .
V: TRBV19
size: .
J: TRBJ1-1
CDR3: CASSSQRNTEAFF
DNA: TGTGCCAGTAGTTCACAGAGGAACACTGAAGCTTTCTTT

D: .
V: TRBV7-6
size: .
J: TRBJ2-1
CDR3: CASSLVGLSYNEQFF
DNA: TGTGCCAGCAGCTTAGTTGGACTATCTTACAATGAGCAGTTCTTC

D: .
V: TRBV7-9
size: .
J: TRBJ2-5
CDR3: CASSLGLQETQYF
DNA: TGTGCCAGCAGCTTAGGACTACAAGAGACCCAGTACTTC

D: .
V: TRBV2
size: .
J: TRBJ2-1
CDR3: CASSLGARVYNEQFF
DNA: TGTGCCAGCAGTCTTGGGGCAAGGGTCTACAATGAGCAGTTCTTC

D: .
V: TRBV10-3
size: .
J: TRBJ2-1
CDR3: CAISESTRRRDLYNEQFF
DNA: TGTGCCATCAGTGAGTCGACTCGGAGGAGGGATCTCTACAATGAGCAGTTCTTC

D: .
V: TRBV14
size: .
J: TRBJ2-2
CDR3: CASSQGWGRTTNTGELFF
DNA: TGTGCCAGCAGCCAAGGCTGGGGGAGGACTACCAACACCGGGGAGCTGTTTTTT

D: .
V: TRBV5-4
size: .
J: TRBJ2-7
CDR3: CASSLAPPSYEQYF
DNA: TGTGCCAGCAGCTTGGCCCCTCCCTCCTACGAGCAGTACTTC

D: .
V: TRBV28
size: .
J: TRBJ1-2
CDR3: CASRPPGQNYGYTF
DNA: TGTGCCAGCAGGCCCCCCGGACAGAACTATGGCTACACCTTC

D: TRBD1
V: TRBV5-1
size: .
J: TRBJ1-1
CDR3: CASNLQGAGEAFF
DNA: TGCGCCAGCAATTTACAGGGGGCCGGTGAAGCTTTCTTT

D: TRBD2
V: TRBV20-1
size: .
J: TRBJ2-1
CDR3: CSASTSGRSYNEQFF
DNA: TGCAGTGCTAGTACTAGCGGGAGATCCTACAATGAGCAGTTCTTC

D: TRBD2
V: TRBV10-3
size: .
J: TRBJ2-7
CDR3: CAISGGGGQYF
DNA: TGTGCCATCAGTGGGGGGGGAGGGCAGTACTTC

D: TRBD1
V: TRBV19
size: .
J: TRBJ2-3
CDR3: CASSQRTGTDTQYF
DNA: TGTGCCAGTAGTCAACGGACAGGAACAGATACGCAGTATTTT

D: TRBD2
V: TRBV11-2
size: .
J: TRBJ2-2
CDR3: CASRAGVPTGELFF
DNA: TGTGCCAGCAGAGCGGGAGTCCCCACCGGGGAGCTGTTTTTT

D: TRBD1
V: TRBV7-9
size: .
J: TRBJ1-4
CDR3: CASSPGTGSEKLFF
DNA: TGTGCCAGCAGCCCCGGGACAGGGTCTGAAAAACTGTTTTTT

D: .
V: TRBV7-2
size: .
J: TRBJ2-7
CDR3: CASSFLRGVNSYEQYF
DNA: TGTGCCAGCAGCTTCTTACGGGGAGTTAACTCCTACGAGCAGTACTTC

D: .
V: TRBV28
size: .
J: TRBJ2-1
CDR3: CASLPSGSSYNEQFF
DNA: TGTGCCAGCCTCCCCAGCGGCAGCTCCTACAATGAGCAGTTCTTC

D: TRBD2
V: TRBV29-1
size: few
J: TRBJ2-1
CDR3: CSVEDLQASGSNEQFF
DNA: TGCAGCGTTGAAGATCTTCAGGCTAGCGGGAGCAATGAGCAGTTCTTC

D: .
V: TRBV19
size: .
J: TRBJ1-4
CDR3: CASSAAGRDEKLFF
DNA: TGTGCCAGTAGTGCAGCAGGGCGCGATGAAAAACTGTTTTTT

D: .
V: TRBV9
size: .
J: TRBJ2-4
CDR3: CASSRTSGLAKNIQYF
DNA: TGTGCCAGCAGCCGAACCAGCGGCCTAGCCAAAAACATTCAGTACTTC

D: TRBD1
V: TRBV6-5
size: .
J: TRBJ2-2
CDR3: CASRSGQGASGELFF
DNA: TGTGCCAGCAGGTCGGGACAGGGGGCAAGCGGGGAGCTGTTTTTT

D: .
V: TRBV15
size: .
J: TRBJ1-3
CDR3: CATSRDLRNTIYF
DNA: TGTGCCACCAGCAGAGATCTAAGAAACACCATATATTTT

D: .
V: TRBV30
size: .
J: TRBJ2-5
CDR3: CAWSVWGGPKETQYF
DNA: TGTGCCTGGAGTGTATGGGGAGGCCCTAAAGAGACCCAGTACTTC

D: .
V: TRBV6-5
size: few
J: TRBJ2-1
CDR3: CASSYSRYEQFF
DNA: TGTGCCAGCAGTTACTCGAGGTATGAGCAGTTCTTC

D: .
V: TRBV18
size: .
J: TRBJ1-1
CDR3: CASSPPGTTEAFF
DNA: TGTGCCAGCTCCCCCCCAGGGACAACTGAAGCTTTCTTT

D: .
V: TRBV30
size: .
J: TRBJ2-2
CDR3: CAWRWTEAGELFF
DNA: TGTGCCTGGAGGTGGACAGAGGCCGGGGAGCTGTTTTTT

D: .
V: TRBV7-9
size: .
J: TRBJ2-5
CDR3: CASRLGAQETQYF
DNA: TGTGCCAGCAGATTAGGGGCTCAAGAGACCCAGTACTTC

D: .
V: TRBV5-1
size: .
J: TRBJ2-2
CDR3: CASSAFSGELFF
DNA: TGCGCCAGCAGCGCTTTTAGCGGGGAGCTGTTTTTT

D: .
V: TRBV18
size: .
J: TRBJ2-1
CDR3: CASSLSGVLNEQFF
DNA: TGTGCCAGCTCACTTAGCGGAGTCCTTAATGAGCAGTTCTTC

D: .
V: TRBV5-3
size: .
J: TRBJ2-7
CDR3: CARSGRYTYEQYF
DNA: TGTGCCAGAAGCGGGAGATATACCTACGAGCAGTACTTC

D: TRBD2
V: TRBV6-1
size: .
J: TRBJ2-2
CDR3: CASSELAGGVGGELFF
DNA: TGTGCCAGCAGCGAACTAGCGGGAGGGGTCGGCGGGGAGCTGTTTTTT

D: .
V: TRBV30
size: .
J: TRBJ2-3
CDR3: CAWSVTPLDTQYF
DNA: TGTGCCTGGAGTGTAACCCCACTAGATACGCAGTATTTT

D: .
V: TRBV4-2
size: .
J: TRBJ1-5
CDR3: CASRWTENSNQPQHF
DNA: TGTGCCAGCAGGTGGACAGAGAATAGCAATCAGCCCCAGCATTTT

D: TRBD2
V: TRBV7-9
size: once
J: TRBJ2-7
CDR3: CASSSPRGGLSDEQYF
DNA: TGTGCCAGCAGCTCCCCTCGGGGGGGACTATCAGACGAGCAGTACTTC

D: .
V: TRBV2
size: .
J: TRBJ1-5
CDR3: CASSINQPQHF
DNA: TGTGCCAGCAGCATCAATCAGCCCCAGCATTTT

D: TRBD1
V: TRBV7-8
size: .
J: TRBJ1-5
CDR3: CASSVQGAAQPQHF
DNA: TGTGCCAGCAGCGTACAGGGGGCGGCTCAGCCCCAGCATTTT